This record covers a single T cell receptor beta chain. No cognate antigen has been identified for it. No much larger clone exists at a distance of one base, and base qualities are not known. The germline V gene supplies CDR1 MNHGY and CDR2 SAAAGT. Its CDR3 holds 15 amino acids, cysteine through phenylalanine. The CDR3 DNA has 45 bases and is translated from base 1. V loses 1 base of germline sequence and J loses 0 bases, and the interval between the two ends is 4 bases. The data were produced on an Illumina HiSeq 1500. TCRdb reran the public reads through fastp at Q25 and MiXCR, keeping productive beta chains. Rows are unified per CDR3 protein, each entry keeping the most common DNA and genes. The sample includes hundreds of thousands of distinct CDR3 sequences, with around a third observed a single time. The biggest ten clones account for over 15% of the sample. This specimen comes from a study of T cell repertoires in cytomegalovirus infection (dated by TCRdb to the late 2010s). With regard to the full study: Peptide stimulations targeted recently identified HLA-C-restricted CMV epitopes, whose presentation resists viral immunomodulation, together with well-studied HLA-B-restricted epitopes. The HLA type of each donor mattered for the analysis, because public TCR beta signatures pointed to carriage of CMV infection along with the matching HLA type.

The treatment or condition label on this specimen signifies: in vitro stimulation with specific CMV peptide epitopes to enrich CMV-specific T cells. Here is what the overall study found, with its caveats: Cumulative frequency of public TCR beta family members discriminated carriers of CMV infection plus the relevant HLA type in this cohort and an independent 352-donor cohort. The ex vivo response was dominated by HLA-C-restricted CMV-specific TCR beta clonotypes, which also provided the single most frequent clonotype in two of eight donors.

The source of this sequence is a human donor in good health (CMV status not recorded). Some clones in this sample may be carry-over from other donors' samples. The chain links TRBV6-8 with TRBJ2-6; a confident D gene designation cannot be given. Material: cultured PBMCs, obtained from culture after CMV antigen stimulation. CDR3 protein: CASSYYISGANVLTF. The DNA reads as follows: TGTGCCAGCAGTTACTACATCTCTGGGGCCAACGTCCTGACTTTC.